Below are 11 T cell receptor beta chains sequenced from a single sample in a study of blood T cell repertoires in COVID-19. The protocol was immunoSEQ multiplex PCR, while the TCRdb copy is restricted to in-frame clones and leaves out a portion. The data hold roughly 250,000 clones, with about 83% observed a single time. Sequenced input: peripheral blood. These receptors all stem from a man in his forties or fifties with acute or convalescent COVID-19.

This rearrangement joins TRBV11-3 to TRBJ2-3, with TRBD2 identical over 7 bases. The CDR3 spans 15 residues. Germline CDR1 reads SGHNT; CDR2 reads YENEEA. With V trimmed by 1 base and J by 1 base, 2 bases remained unmatched. The CDR3 nucleotides read TGTGCCAGCAGCTTAGGTGGGGGGGGCACAGATACGCAGTATTTT. Residues: CASSLGGGGTDTQYF.

The table lists this clone with a count of one. The chain is built from TRBV6-2 or TRBV6-3 and TRBJ2-1; D possibly corresponds to TRBD2 (6 bases). Trimming took off 4 bases at V and 4 bases at J, with 11 bases between the two ends. Germline V gene data show CDR1 as MNHEY and CDR2 as SVGEGT. CDR3 size: 14 residues. The CDR3 here is CASSFAGRYNEQFF. CDR3 nucleotide sequence: TGTGCCAGCAGTTTCGCGGGGAGGTACAATGAGCAGTTCTTC.

This chain joins TRBV4-2 and TRBJ1-3; 8 bases match TRBD1. CDR3 length: 15 amino acids. The V gene's germline CDR1 is LGHNA and CDR2 YNFKEQ. The V segment lost 3 bases and the J segment 6 bases; nucleotides outside the gene matches: 7. For the CDR3, the DNA is TGTGCCAGCAGCCAGTCCTGGGACAGGACAAACACCATATATTTT. The encoded protein is CASSQSWDRTNTIYF.

The chain joins TRBV6-1 to TRBJ1-5, with D maybe TRBD1 (5 bases). CDR1 and CDR2 (germline): MNHNS, SASEGT. The CDR3 loop spans 14 amino acids. The V end lost 3 bases, the J end lost 10 bases, and 16 bases lay between the germline ends. CDR3 residues: CASSESRPRVPQHF. The CDR3 bases are TGTGCCAGCAGTGAGTCCAGGCCCAGGGTTCCCCAGCATTTT.

This clone was observed a few times. The chain combines TRBV28 with TRBJ1-2, with TRBD1 matching over 8 bases. This CDR3 is built from 14 residues. After removal of 7 bases from V and 5 bases from J, the junction contained 9 bases not matched to a gene. Germline V lookup: CDR1 MDHEN, CDR2 SYDVKM. The CDR3 nucleotides are TGTGCCAGCAAAACAGGACAGGGAGCGTATGGCTACACCTTC. Encoded protein: CASKTGQGAYGYTF.

This clone was counted a single time. The chain carries TRBV28 and TRBJ2-5; D may be TRBD1 (6 bases). With 6 bases removed from V and 3 bases from J, the gap between germline ends came to 11 bases. From germline, CDR1 is MDHEN and CDR2 SYDVKM. The CDR3 extends over 13 amino acids. CDR3 loop: CASSKTGKETQYF. CDR3 coding DNA: TGTGCCAGCAGCAAAACAGGGAAAGAGACCCAGTACTTC.

This clone appeared a few times. The rearrangement joins TRBV19 to TRBJ2-7; 8 bases line up with TRBD1. Trimming took 4 bases from V and 5 from J; bases not matched to a gene: 7. Germline CDR1 reads LNHDA; CDR2 reads SQIVND (reference sequence). The CDR3 covers 14 residues. CDR3 residues: CASSTRQGSHEQYF. The CDR3 nucleotides read TGTGCCAGTAGTACCCGACAGGGGTCCCACGAGCAGTACTTC.

A single count supports this clone. The sample contains more than one DNA sequence encoding this CDR3. The CDR3 region is CASSIQGSYEQYF. The CDR3 coding sequence is TGTGCCAGTAGCATACAGGGATCGTACGAGCAGTACTTC. The V gene is TRBV19, the J gene TRBJ2-7; TRBD1 might be the D (6 bases). V lost 6 bases and J lost 4, with 13 bases in between. Germline V CDR1 and CDR2: LNHDA, SQIVND (reference sequence). The CDR3 has 13 residues.

This clone was recorded a few times. V is TRBV19 and J is TRBJ2-5; a possible D gene is TRBD2 (5 bases). Trimming cost V 3 bases and J 9 bases, with 17 bases left between them. Germline values: CDR1 LNHDA, CDR2 SQIVND (reference sequence). This CDR3 is built from 14 residues. In nucleotides, the CDR3 is TGTGCCAGTAGTATCGTTTCGGGATGGGAGCCCCAGTACTTC. Amino acids: CASSIVSGWEPQYF.

The genes are TRBV27 and TRBJ1-5; 7 nucleotides agree with TRBD1. The junction had 12 bases not matched to a gene; V was cut back by 1 base and J by 6 bases. Germline CDR1 is MNHEY and CDR2 is SMNVEV (reference sequence). The CDR3 length is 17 residues. CDR3 DNA: TGTGCCAGCAGTTTATTTCCGGACAGCCAGGGGGGTCAGCCCCAGCATTTT. Protein: CASSLFPDSQGGQPQHF.

The CDR3 loop reads CASRVEANYGYTF. Here the CDR3 DNA reads TGTGCCAGCAGGGTAGAGGCCAACTATGGCTACACCTTC. The rearrangement joins TRBV2 to TRBJ1-2, with D unclear. This CDR3 region has 13 residues. Looked up from germline, CDR1 is SNHLY and CDR2 is FYNNEI. V was trimmed by 6 bases and J by 2 bases, leaving 10 bases between them.